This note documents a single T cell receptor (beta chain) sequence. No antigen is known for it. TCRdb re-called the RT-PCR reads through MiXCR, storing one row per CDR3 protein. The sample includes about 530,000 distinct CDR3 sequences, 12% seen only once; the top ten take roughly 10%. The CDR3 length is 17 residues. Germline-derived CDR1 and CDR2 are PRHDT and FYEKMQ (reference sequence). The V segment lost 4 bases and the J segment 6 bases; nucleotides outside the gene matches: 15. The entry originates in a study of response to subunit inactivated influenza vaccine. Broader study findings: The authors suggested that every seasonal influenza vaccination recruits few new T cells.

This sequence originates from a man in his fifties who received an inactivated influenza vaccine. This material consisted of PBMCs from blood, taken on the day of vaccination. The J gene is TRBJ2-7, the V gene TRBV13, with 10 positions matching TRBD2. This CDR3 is CASSCERTSGVSCEQYF. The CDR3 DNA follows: TGTGCCAGCAGCTGTGAAAGGACTAGCGGAGTCTCTTGCGAGCAGTACTTC.